Below, 30 T cell receptor beta chains from the same sample are listed, as sequenced in a study of cytomegalovirus exposure and HLA in healthy donors (dated by TCRdb to about 2017). Library generation was performed with the immunoSEQ multiplex PCR assay. For the multiplex PCR, a mixture combining 60 forward primers for TCR Vbeta segments and 13 reverse primers for TCR Jbeta segments was used. In TCRdb, the immuneACCESS table is reduced to in-frame sequences with V and J assigned. These tables do not hold every clone; where another copy was compared, an unresolved V gene accounts for under half, and the others remain unexplained. The sample profile shows about 160,000 clones; 75% to 90% of them were found once. Together, the top ten hold approximately 2% of the sample. The sequenced material came from PBMCs. Receptors originate from a woman aged 18 to 35 in good health and CMV-seronegative.

The chain links TRBV28 to TRBJ2-1, with TRBD2 identical over 11 bases. CDR3 length equals 18 residues. The germline gives CDR1 MDHEN, CDR2 SYDVKM. The junction had 7 bases not matched to a gene; V was cut back by 3 bases and J by 0 bases. The CDR3 region is CASSFRTSGLLSYNEQFF. The CDR3 DNA reads as TGTGCCAGCAGTTTTCGGACTAGCGGGTTGCTCTCCTACAATGAGCAGTTCTTC.

The V and J genes are TRBV10-3 and TRBJ2-6; D is unclear. The CDR3 is 16 residues long. Germline values: CDR1 ENHRY, CDR2 SYGVKD. The germline V and J ends were trimmed by 0 bases and 0 bases, with 6 bases remaining between them. The CDR3 sequence: CAISESVASGANVLTF. In DNA form, the CDR3 reads TGTGCCATCAGTGAGTCGGTAGCCTCTGGGGCCAACGTCCTGACTTTC.

This chain joins TRBV7-9 and TRBJ2-5; D is unclear. Germline CDR1 reads SEHNR; CDR2 reads FQNEAQ (reference sequence). The CDR3 extends over 12 amino acids. Trimming took 3 bases from V and 5 from J, leaving 7 bases between them. CDR3 residues: CASSFILETQYF. In nucleotides, the CDR3 is TGTGCCAGCAGCTTCATTTTGGAGACCCAGTACTTC.

This chain joins TRBV7-3 and TRBJ2-7; D perhaps matches TRBD2 (6 bases). There are 13 residues in the CDR3. V dropped 5 bases and J dropped 3 bases, with 11 bases sitting between them. Germline V gene lookup returns CDR1 SGHTA and CDR2 FQGTGA. The CDR3 region is CASSQAGHYEQYF. CDR3 bases: TGTGCCAGCAGCCAAGCGGGCCACTACGAGCAGTACTTC.

The chain combines TRBV9 with TRBJ1-3; no clear D gene. Trimming cost V 3 bases and J 8 bases, with 15 bases left between them. The CDR3 is 14 amino acids. CDR1 and CDR2 from the germline V gene are SGDLS and YYNGEE. CDR3 DNA sequence: TGTGCCAGCAGCGGAGGCAGCTCACCGGACACCATATATTTT. This translates into CASSGGSSPDTIYF.

This chain connects TRBV5-1 to TRBJ2-3; 9 bases map to TRBD1. CDR3 size: 17 residues. The V and J ends lost 2 bases and 0 bases, in that order; junction bases with no gene match: 7. Germline-derived CDR1 and CDR2 are SGHRS and YFSETQ. The CDR3 region is CASSLPTGGDSTDTQYF. In DNA, the CDR3 is TGCGCCAGCAGCTTACCTACAGGGGGCGATAGCACAGATACGCAGTATTTT.

This rearrangement joins TRBV6-5 to TRBJ1-2; D might be TRBD1 (5 bases). This CDR3 has 14 residues. V was shortened by 6 bases and J by 2 bases, with 13 bases between the two germline ends. Germline assignment: CDR1 MNHEY and CDR2 SVGAGI. The CDR3 nucleotides read TGTGCCAGCAGCAATATAGACAGAAACTATGGCTACACCTTC. This gives the protein CASSNIDRNYGYTF.

The chain joins TRBV28 to TRBJ1-1; TRBD1 agrees at 7 bases. V gave up 6 bases and J gave up 1 base; unmatched junction bases: 5. This CDR3 spans 14 amino acids. Germline V CDR1 and CDR2: MDHEN, SYDVKM. The CDR3 bases are TGTGCCAGCAGCGGGACAGCCAGGAACACTGAAGCTTTCTTT. Protein product: CASSGTARNTEAFF.

This clone was observed a few times. This chain joins TRBV6-1 and TRBJ2-3, with TRBD2 matching over 7 bases. This CDR3 region has 13 residues. CDR1 MNHNS and CDR2 SASEGT come from the germline V gene. V lost 1 base, J lost 8 bases, and 3 bases stayed unmatched. The CDR3 bases are TGTGCCAGCAGTGAAGGGTCGGGGGGTACGCAGTATTTT. It yields the protein CASSEGSGGTQYF.

V is TRBV7-9 and J is TRBJ2-7, with 9 nucleotides matching TRBD1. The CDR3 consists of 16 residues. The germline V gene encodes CDR1 SEHNR and CDR2 FQNEAQ (reference sequence). V trimming: 5 bases; J trimming: 2 bases; junction bases outside the gene matches: 10. CDR3 residues: CASSARRGTGTYEQYF. The CDR3 nucleotides read TGTGCCAGCAGCGCCCGTCGTGGGACAGGGACCTACGAGCAGTACTTC.

This chain uses TRBV5-1 with TRBJ1-4; TRBD1 agrees at 9 bases. Losses at the gene ends were 2 bases for V and 8 bases for J; bases not matched to a gene: 10. This CDR3 has 16 residues. The V gene's germline CDR1 is SGHRS and CDR2 YFSETQ. The DNA for the CDR3 is TGCGCCAGCAGCTTATTCGGGACAGGGAGTGAAGAAAAACTGTTTTTT. Encoded protein: CASSLFGTGSEEKLFF. The whole variable domain, filled in from reference TRBV5-1 and TRBJ1-4, reads KAGVTQTPRYLIKTRGQQVTLSCSPISGHRSVSWYQQTPGQGLQFLFEYFSETQRNKGNFPGRFSGRQFSNSRSEMNVSTLELGDSALYLCASSLFGTGSEEKLFFGSGTQLSVL.

This rearrangement joins TRBV7-9 to TRBJ2-1; 8 positions agree with TRBD2. Germline CDR1 SEHNR, CDR2 FQNEAQ (reference sequence). This CDR3 contains 16 residues. V lost 0 bases to trimming and J lost 5 bases; unmatched junction nucleotides: 6. CDR3 residues: CASSLALASGHNEQFF. The CDR3 nucleotides read TGTGCCAGCAGCTTAGCGTTGGCTAGCGGGCACAATGAGCAGTTCTTC.

V and J are TRBV18 and TRBJ1-4; D might be TRBD1 (6 bases). Germline CDR1 KGHSH, CDR2 LQKENI. V lost 3 bases to trimming and J lost 2 bases, with 10 bases between them. This CDR3 comprises 15 residues. The CDR3 protein is CASSPSRGTNEKLFF. The CDR3 DNA reads as TGTGCCAGCTCACCGTCCAGGGGTACTAATGAAAAACTGTTTTTT.

This chain connects TRBV7-6 to TRBJ2-3; TRBD1 aligns across 7 bases. The CDR3 runs to 16 residues. J lost 0 bases, V lost 5 bases, and 8 bases had no gene match. Germline CDR1 is SGHVS and CDR2 is FNYEAQ. The CDR3 DNA is TGTGCCAGCAGCCCAGGGGGAGACTACAGCACAGATACGCAGTATTTT. It translates to CASSPGGDYSTDTQYF.

This chain uses TRBV11-2 with TRBJ1-5; D remains unclear. V was shortened by 5 bases and J by 3 bases, with 11 bases between the two germline ends. Germline CDR1 reads SGHAT; CDR2 reads FQNNGV. The CDR3 is 14 amino acids. Here the CDR3 reads CASSLLNTNQPQHF. CDR3 nucleotides: TGTGCCAGCAGCCTGCTTAACACCAATCAGCCCCAGCATTTT.

CDR3 protein: CASSYGGGEGYTF. Here the CDR3 DNA reads TGTGCCAGCAGTTACGGAGGGGGCGAGGGCTACACCTTC. This chain uses TRBV6-5 with TRBJ1-2; 7 bases agree with TRBD1. V lost 2 bases to trimming and J lost 8 bases; unmatched junction nucleotides: 5. Germline lookup yields CDR1 MNHEY and CDR2 SVGAGI. CDR3 length: 13 residues.

This clone appeared a single time. The J gene is TRBJ2-3, the V gene TRBV7-8; 7 nucleotides align to TRBD2. The CDR3 extends over 17 amino acids. Trimming took 4 bases from V and 2 from J; bases not matched to a gene: 12. CDR1 and CDR2 (germline): SGHVS, FQNEAQ. CDR3 protein: CASSSGTYSGPTDTQYF. In DNA, the CDR3 is TGTGCCAGCAGCTCCGGGACTTATAGCGGGCCCACAGATACGCAGTATTTT.

V and J are TRBV5-1 and TRBJ1-4; TRBD1 matches 11 bases. Trimming took 3 bases from V and 7 from J; bases not matched to a gene: 8. Germline V gene sequence: CDR1 SGHRS, CDR2 YFSETQ. There are 16 residues in the CDR3. CDR3 protein: CASSWGTGGVSEKLFF. Here the CDR3 DNA reads TGCGCCAGCAGCTGGGGGACAGGGGGAGTGAGTGAAAAACTGTTTTTT.

V is TRBV18 and J is TRBJ1-1; weak D call: TRBD1 (6 bases). There are 14 residues in the CDR3. Trimming removed 6 bases at V and 7 bases at J, with 18 bases between. CDR1 and CDR2 (germline): KGHSH, LQKENI. The CDR3 DNA is TGTGCCAGCTCCCCGAGGACAGCGTTGAGTGAAGCTTTCTTT. Encoded protein: CASSPRTALSEAFF.

This clone occurred a few times. This rearrangement joins TRBV20-1 to TRBJ1-2; TRBD1 might be the D (5 bases). Trimming removed 4 bases at V and 6 bases at J, with 9 bases between. The germline V gene encodes CDR1 DFQATT and CDR2 SNEGSKA (reference sequence). This CDR3 is built from 11 residues. The CDR3 nucleotides read TGCAGTGCTAAGCGGGGGAATGGCTACACCTTC. This translates into CSAKRGNGYTF.

The chain recombines TRBV9 with TRBJ1-1; D may be TRBD1 (5 bases). The CDR3 is 14 amino acids. Germline V lookup: CDR1 SGDLS, CDR2 YYNGEE. Trimming left V 3 bases short and J 7 bases short, with 16 bases between. In DNA form, the CDR3 reads TGTGCCAGCAGCGAAGGAGGGGAAGCCGTTGAAGCTTTCTTT. Its translation is CASSEGGEAVEAFF.

V usage is TRBV11-2 and J usage is TRBJ1-3; D not resolved. The CDR3 has 17 residues. With 1 base removed from V and 4 bases from J, the gap between germline ends came to 17 bases. The germline V gene has CDR1 SGHAT and CDR2 FQNNGV. DNA for the CDR3: TGTGCCAGCAGCTTAGGTGACGGGAGAGCTTGGGGAAACACCATATATTTT. Its protein product is CASSLGDGRAWGNTIYF.

This clone has more than one count but fewer than ten. V gene TRBV7-9 combines with J gene TRBJ2-7; D possibly corresponds to TRBD1 (6 bases). The CDR3 runs 14 residues. V was cut by 5 bases and J by 0 bases, with 11 bases left in between. Germline-derived CDR1 and CDR2 are SEHNR and FQNEAQ (reference sequence). The CDR3 loop is CASSPRTVSYEQYF. CDR3 coding DNA: TGTGCCAGCAGCCCTAGGACAGTCTCCTACGAGCAGTACTTC.

CDR3 nucleotide sequence: TGTGCCTACCCAGGGGGAGGTGGCTACACCTTC. It yields the protein CAYPGGGGYTF. The J gene is TRBJ1-2, the V gene TRBV30, with 7 bases identical to TRBD1. The CDR3 extends over 11 amino acids. V dropped 7 bases and J dropped 7; count of bases not matched to a gene: 6. Germline CDR1 is GTSNPN and CDR2 is SVGIG (reference sequence).

This chain links TRBV6-1 with TRBJ2-2, with TRBD1 matching 7 bases. V was clipped by 8 bases and J by 1 base; unmatched bases: 7. The length of the CDR3 is 15 residues. Per germline, CDR1 MNHNS and CDR2 SASEGT. The CDR3: CASGSQGVNTGELFF. In DNA form, the CDR3 reads TGTGCCAGCGGCAGTCAGGGGGTGAACACCGGGGAGCTGTTTTTT.

CDR3 in amino acids: CASTGTGHTDTQYF. The CDR3, as DNA: TGTGCCAGCACAGGGACAGGACACACAGATACGCAGTATTTT. The chain recombines TRBV14 with TRBJ2-3, with 8 bases lining up with TRBD1. Germline loops: CDR1 SGHDN, CDR2 FVKESK. Germline trimming cut 7 bases from V and 2 bases from J; bases unmatched to any gene: 5. The CDR3 loop spans 14 amino acids.

The CDR3 DNA reads TGTGCCAGTAGTCCCGGGACTAGGGCACAAGAGACCCAGTACTTC. This translates into CASSPGTRAQETQYF. The chain joins TRBV19 to TRBJ2-5; 8 positions match TRBD2. The CDR3 length is 15 residues. In germline, CDR1 is LNHDA, CDR2 SQIVND (reference sequence). J lost 2 bases, V lost 5 bases, and 7 bases had no gene match.

This rearrangement joins TRBV9 to TRBJ2-2; 9 positions match TRBD1. Losses at the gene ends were 3 bases for V and 5 bases for J; bases not matched to a gene: 5. The CDR3 loop spans 15 amino acids. Germline V gives CDR1 SGDLS, CDR2 YYNGEE. This CDR3 is CASSGRDRETGELFF. In DNA, the CDR3 is TGTGCCAGCAGCGGCCGGGACAGGGAAACCGGGGAGCTGTTTTTT.

This clone occurred once. The rearrangement links TRBV30 to TRBJ2-3, with D maybe TRBD1 (6 bases). The germline V gene has CDR1 GTSNPN and CDR2 SVGIG (reference sequence). The CDR3 covers 14 residues. V dropped 1 base and J dropped 2 bases, with 10 bases sitting between them. This chain's CDR3 is CAWSGGRPTDTQYF. CDR3 DNA sequence: TGTGCCTGGAGTGGGGGGCGACCCACAGATACGCAGTATTTT.

The chain is built from TRBV7-3 and TRBJ2-1; weak D call: TRBD2 (8 bases). Trimming shortened V by 6 bases and J by 2 bases, and 14 bases separated the two germline ends. The CDR3 spans 15 residues. Germline V gene sequence: CDR1 SGHTA, CDR2 FQGTGA. CDR3 bases: TGTGCCAGCAGGCCGGGGGGGACAGCCTACAATGAGCAGTTCTTC. Its protein product is CASRPGGTAYNEQFF.